The 30 T cell receptor beta chains listed next were all sequenced from one sample in a study of shared clonotypes between healthy human individuals. Sequencing used immunoSEQ multiplex PCR; TCRdb keeps in-frame clones, though not all of them. The table has hundreds of thousands of clones, roughly 95% seen once. The sequencing sample was made of naive CD4+ T cells sorted from blood. The sample's subset: CD45RA+ positively selected. Receptors were obtained from a woman aged 25 to 39 in good health.

This chain connects TRBV7-2 to TRBJ2-7; D gene unclear. This CDR3 region has 12 residues. V was shortened by 3 bases and J by 7 bases, with 10 bases between the two germline ends. Germline V gene lookup returns CDR1 SGHTA and CDR2 FQGNSA. CDR3 sequence: CASSFRVLEQYF. As DNA, the CDR3 is TGTGCCAGCAGCTTCCGGGTCCTTGAGCAGTACTTC.

The chain recombines TRBV15 with TRBJ2-7; D is unresolved. Germline loops: CDR1 LNHNV, CDR2 YYDKDF (reference sequence). With 0 bases removed from V and 4 bases from J, the gap between germline ends came to 7 bases. The CDR3 contains 13 residues. The CDR3 sequence: CATSREALYEQYF. CDR3 DNA: TGTGCCACCAGCAGAGAAGCACTATACGAGCAGTACTTC. The complete variable domain, with remaining parts taken from reference TRBV15 and TRBJ2-7, reads DAMVIQNPRYQVTQFGKPVTLSCSQTLNHNVMYWYQQKSSQAPKLLFHYYDKDFNNEADTPDNFQSRRPNTSFCFLDIRSPGLGDTAMYLCATSREALYEQYFGPGTRLTVT.

The J gene is TRBJ1-1, the V gene TRBV18; 9 bases match TRBD1. Trimming took 6 bases from V and 1 from J; bases not matched to a gene: 12. The V gene's germline CDR1 is KGHSH and CDR2 LQKENI. The CDR3 runs 17 residues. CDR3 nucleotide sequence: TGTGCCAGCTCCCATGGCGGGACAGGGCAGGCGAACACTGAAGCTTTCTTT. This encodes CASSHGGTGQANTEAFF.

The chain uses TRBV6-1 and TRBJ1-4; tentative D call: TRBD1 (5 bases). The CDR3 is made up of 12 amino acids. CDR1 and CDR2 (germline): MNHNS, SASEGT. The CDR3 region has the DNA TGTGCGGCTAGGGGAGCGCATGAAAAACTGTTTTTT. Translated: CAARGAHEKLFF.

This clone occurred once. Other nucleotide sequences from this sample produce the same CDR3. V and J are TRBV6-1 and TRBJ1-2; D is perhaps TRBD1 (6 bases). The CDR3 totals 13 residues. Trimming cost V 2 bases and J 2 bases, with 6 bases left between them. The V gene's germline CDR1 is MNHNS and CDR2 SASEGT. The CDR3 DNA reads as TGTGCCAGCAGTGAACAGGGGAACTATGGCTACACCTTC. It is translated as CASSEQGNYGYTF.

The chain links TRBV7-9 to TRBJ2-7, with D unclear. CDR1 and CDR2 from the germline V gene are SEHNR and FQNEAQ (reference sequence). CDR3 length equals 14 residues. Trimming took off 6 bases at V and 2 bases at J, with 14 bases between the two ends. CDR3 sequence (DNA): TGTGCCAGCAGTTCTCTCGGCGGTCCCTACGAGCAGTACTTC. As protein: CASSSLGGPYEQYF.

The J gene is TRBJ2-5, the V gene TRBV25-1; TRBD2 agrees at 12 bases. The CDR3 contains 18 residues. Germline trimming cut 2 bases from V and 6 bases from J; bases unmatched to any gene: 13. CDR1 and CDR2 from the germline V gene are MGHDK and SYGVNS. DNA for the CDR3: TGTGCCAGCAGTGAAGCCTCTAGCGGGAGGGCCGGATTTCAGACCCAGTACTTC. It codes for CASSEASSGRAGFQTQYF.

In this sample, this clone turned up once. The chain uses TRBV9 and TRBJ2-7; D is perhaps TRBD2 (5 bases). Germline V gene lookup returns CDR1 SGDLS and CDR2 YYNGEE. The CDR3 loop spans 13 amino acids. V gave up 0 bases and J gave up 4 bases, with 8 bases separating them. CDR3 loop: CASSVAEEYEQYF. CDR3 sequence (DNA): TGTGCCAGCAGCGTAGCGGAGGAGTACGAGCAGTACTTC. The entire variable domain, with the rest obtained from reference TRBV9 and TRBJ2-7, is as follows: DSGVTQTPKHLITATGQRVTLRCSPRSGDLSVYWYQQSLDQGLQFLIQYYNGEERAKGNILERFSAQQFPDLHSELNLSSLELGDSALYFCASSVAEEYEQYFGPGTRLTVT.

This clone turned up a few times. This chain connects TRBV5-1 to TRBJ1-1; D perhaps matches TRBD1 (5 bases). Germline CDR1 reads SGHRS; CDR2 reads YFSETQ. CDR3 length: 12 residues. V was shortened by 4 bases and J by 7 bases, with 11 bases between the two germline ends. The CDR3 DNA follows: TGCGCCAGCAGCCTGGGGGGGAATGAAGCTTTCTTT. Translating gives CASSLGGNEAFF.

The chain combines TRBV29-1 with TRBJ2-1; D not certain. Trimming removed 7 bases at V and 0 bases at J, with 4 bases between. This CDR3 is built from 11 residues. The V gene's germline CDR1 is SQVTM and CDR2 ANQGSEA. DNA of the CDR3: TGCAGCGGATCCTCCTACAATGAGCAGTTCTTC. Translation: CSGSSYNEQFF.

This sequence joins TRBV5-1 and TRBJ1-2, with D possibly matching TRBD1 (6 bases). V lost 4 bases to trimming and J lost 5 bases, with 18 bases between them. The V gene's germline CDR1 is SGHRS and CDR2 YFSETQ. CDR3 size: 15 residues. Here the CDR3 DNA reads TGCGCCAGCAGCCCCCGGACAGTCTCTGGGTATGGCTACACCTTC. As protein: CASSPRTVSGYGYTF.

The rearrangement links TRBV6-4 to TRBJ2-1, with D hard to call. Trimming removed 8 bases from V and 0 bases from J, with 14 bases in between. This CDR3 has 15 residues. The germline V gene encodes CDR1 MRHNA and CDR2 SNTAGT. CDR3 nucleotide sequence: TGTGCCAGCCGTCAGACTTATAGCTCCTACAATGAGCAGTTCTTC. Translation gives CASRQTYSSYNEQFF.

The chain uses TRBV28 and TRBJ2-4, with 10 positions matching TRBD1. Germline CDR1 is MDHEN and CDR2 is SYDVKM. V was clipped by 7 bases and J by 6 bases; unmatched bases: 6. The CDR3 loop spans 14 amino acids. For the CDR3, the DNA is TGTGCCAGCAAACCGGGACAGGGGCCAAACATTCAGTACTTC. As protein: CASKPGQGPNIQYF.

V usage is TRBV7-9 and J usage is TRBJ2-5, with 10 bases that match TRBD2. The J call is doubtful: the DNA matches TRBJ2-7 better. Germline V gene data show CDR1 as SEHNR and CDR2 as FQNEAQ (reference sequence). The CDR3 has 16 residues. In DNA form, the CDR3 reads TGTGCCAGCAGATTTAGCGGGAGGACTGATCTGGGCGAGCAGTACTTC. It yields the protein CASRFSGRTDLGEQYF.

The genes are TRBV19 and TRBJ1-2, with TRBD1 identical over 8 bases. This CDR3 region has 15 residues. The V segment lost 6 bases and the J segment 1 base; nucleotides outside the gene matches: 7. Germline CDR1 LNHDA, CDR2 SQIVND (reference sequence). CDR3 nucleotide sequence: TGTGCCAGTAGACGCGGACAGGGCCATAACTATGGCTACACCTTC. It is translated as CASRRGQGHNYGYTF.

The rearrangement links TRBV6-6 to TRBJ1-5, with D perhaps matching TRBD1 (5 bases). Per the germline V gene, CDR1 is MNHNY and CDR2 is SVGAGI (reference sequence). V was clipped by 6 bases and J by 3 bases, with 12 bases between them. The CDR3 consists of 14 residues. The CDR3 coding sequence is TGTGCCAGCAGCCCCGGGGGGGACAATCAGCCCCAGCATTTT. Encoded protein: CASSPGGDNQPQHF.

The J gene is TRBJ1-1, the V gene TRBV18; possible D gene TRBD1, 5 bases. Germline V gene lookup returns CDR1 KGHSH and CDR2 LQKENI. The CDR3 has 15 residues. V lost 2 bases and J 3 bases, leaving 13 bases between the germline ends. CDR3 loop: CASSPNLGEDTEAFF. The CDR3, as DNA: TGTGCCAGCTCACCAAATTTAGGGGAAGACACTGAAGCTTTCTTT.

This chain joins TRBV7-8 and TRBJ2-5, with 11 bases aligning to TRBD2. Germline CDR1 reads SGHVS; CDR2 reads FQNEAQ. J lost 5 bases, V lost 5 bases, and 10 bases had no gene match. The CDR3 is made up of 16 amino acids. This chain's CDR3 is CASSRNSGRARETQYF. CDR3 DNA sequence: TGTGCCAGCAGCAGAAATAGCGGGAGGGCCCGGGAGACCCAGTACTTC.

The CDR3 protein is CASKGGSGRPGDTQYF. DNA of the CDR3: TGTGCCAGCAAAGGGGGTAGCGGGAGACCTGGAGATACGCAGTATTTT. The rearrangement uses TRBV2 and TRBJ2-3, with 9 nucleotides matching TRBD2. Germline assignment: CDR1 SNHLY and CDR2 FYNNEI. V shed 7 bases and J 5 bases; nucleotides not matched to a gene: 13. The CDR3 length is 16 residues.

The V call is TRBV6-1, the J call TRBJ1-5; D gene unclear. The CDR3 has 15 amino acids. The V and J ends lost 2 bases and 2 bases respectively, with 10 bases between them. Germline CDR1 MNHNS, CDR2 SASEGT. The CDR3 DNA follows: TGTGCCAGCAGTGAAAACCGTGGGGGCAATCAGCCCCAGCATTTT. Its protein is CASSENRGGNQPQHF.

The rearrangement joins TRBV5-1 to TRBJ1-2, with 8 bases matching TRBD1. Germline CDR1 reads SGHRS; CDR2 reads YFSETQ. CDR3 length: 14 amino acids. The junction had 7 bases not matched to a gene; V was cut back by 4 bases and J by 5 bases. Here the CDR3 reads CASSMGQAFYGYTF. The CDR3 DNA sequence: TGCGCCAGCAGCATGGGACAGGCTTTTTATGGCTACACCTTC.

J is TRBJ2-7 and V is TRBV7-9; 13 bases fit TRBD2. This CDR3 region has 15 residues. CDR1 is SEHNR and CDR2 is FQNEAQ in the germline V gene (reference sequence). The V gene end was trimmed by 7 bases and the J gene end by 6 bases; junction bases not matched to a gene: 9. CDR3 sequence reads: CASTKPLAGGLEQYF. The CDR3 DNA follows: TGTGCCAGCACCAAACCACTAGCGGGAGGGCTCGAGCAGTACTTC.

The chain recombines TRBV28 with TRBJ2-5; D perhaps matches TRBD1 (6 bases). Gene TRBJ2-7 matches the end of the DNA better, so the J call may be wrong. Germline CDR1 reads MDHEN; CDR2 reads SYDVKM. The CDR3 sequence is 16 residues long. The CDR3 sequence: CASSYTYRTVSYEQYF. CDR3 bases: TGTGCCAGCAGTTACACCTACAGGACAGTATCCTACGAGCAGTACTTC.

This chain connects TRBV5-4 to TRBJ2-7; 8 bases agree with TRBD1. This CDR3 spans 14 amino acids. V shed 5 bases, J shed 2 bases, and the junction held 6 bases outside the gene matches. CDR1 is SGHNT, CDR2 YYREEE, per germline (reference sequence). The CDR3 DNA follows: TGTGCCAGCAGTTGGGACAGGCCCGCCTACGAGCAGTACTTC. As protein: CASSWDRPAYEQYF.

This sequence joins TRBV7-9 and TRBJ1-2; D might be TRBD1 (5 bases). The V end lost 8 bases, the J end lost 6 bases, and 10 bases lay between the germline ends. CDR1 SEHNR and CDR2 FQNEAQ come from the germline V gene (reference sequence). The CDR3 is 11 amino acids. The CDR3, as DNA: TGTGCCAGCGGCGGCAGGGATGGCTACACCTTC. Its protein product is CASGGRDGYTF.

Details on this clone: The same CDR3 arises from other DNA sequences in this sample as well. This chain's CDR3 is CASSLLGGETEAFF. In nucleotides, the CDR3 is TGTGCCAGCAGTTTACTAGGGGGGGAAACTGAAGCTTTCTTT. The chain carries TRBV27 and TRBJ1-1; perhaps TRBD1 as D (6 bases). CDR3 length equals 14 residues. The germline V gene encodes CDR1 MNHEY and CDR2 SMNVEV (reference sequence). Trimming took off 2 bases at V and 5 bases at J, with 12 bases between the two ends.

J is TRBJ2-5 and V is TRBV2, with TRBD2 as a possible D gene (5 bases). The CDR3 is 13 residues long. CDR1 and CDR2 (germline): SNHLY, FYNNEI. Trimming took 4 bases from V and 8 from J, leaving 14 bases between them. DNA of the CDR3: TGTGCCAGCAGTGGGACCGCCCGGGGAACCCAGTACTTC. Residues: CASSGTARGTQYF.

V usage is TRBV28 and J usage is TRBJ1-6; 9 bases match TRBD1. Germline CDR1 reads MDHEN; CDR2 reads SYDVKM. Trimming at V came to 6 bases and at J to 7 bases, leaving 13 bases not matched to a gene. The CDR3 extends over 17 amino acids. The CDR3 DNA reads TGTGCCAGCAGGCCTCAACCGGGACAGGGACCAAATTCACCCCTCCACTTT. Its translation is CASRPQPGQGPNSPLHF.

This clone was observed a single time. This chain connects TRBV7-8 to TRBJ2-5; 8 bases are a match to TRBD1. This CDR3 region has 13 residues. Germline values: CDR1 SGHVS, CDR2 FQNEAQ. Unmatched junction bases numbered 0, after V lost 1 base and J lost 5 bases. CDR3 residues: CASSLDRGETQYF. The CDR3 region has the DNA TGTGCCAGCAGCTTAGACAGGGGGGAGACCCAGTACTTC.

V usage is TRBV6-1 and J usage is TRBJ2-7; 9 bases align to TRBD1. CDR3 length equals 15 residues. Trimming removed 4 bases from V and 3 bases from J; junction bases left unmatched: 7. Germline lookup yields CDR1 MNHNS and CDR2 SASEGT. The CDR3, as DNA: TGTGCCAGCAGTGCCTTAGGACAGGGGATCTACGAGCAGTACTTC. It yields the protein CASSALGQGIYEQYF.